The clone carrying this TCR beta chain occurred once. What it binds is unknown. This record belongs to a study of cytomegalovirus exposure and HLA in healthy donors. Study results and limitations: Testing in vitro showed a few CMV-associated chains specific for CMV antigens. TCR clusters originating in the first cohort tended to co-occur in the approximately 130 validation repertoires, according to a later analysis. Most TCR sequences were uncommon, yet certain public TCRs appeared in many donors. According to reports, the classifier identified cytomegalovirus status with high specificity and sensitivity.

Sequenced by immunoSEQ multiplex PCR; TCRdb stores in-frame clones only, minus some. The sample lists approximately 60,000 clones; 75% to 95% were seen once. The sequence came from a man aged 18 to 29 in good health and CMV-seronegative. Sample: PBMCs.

This CDR3 is CASSEGGGHQETQYF. The CDR3 DNA follows: TGTGCCAGCAGCGAGGGGGGAGGGCACCAAGAGACCCAGTACTTC. J is TRBJ2-5 and V is TRBV9; tentatively, D is TRBD2 (7 bases). CDR3 length: 15 amino acids. Germline V gene lookup returns CDR1 SGDLS and CDR2 YYNGEE. V lost 3 bases, J lost 0 bases, and 12 bases lay in between.